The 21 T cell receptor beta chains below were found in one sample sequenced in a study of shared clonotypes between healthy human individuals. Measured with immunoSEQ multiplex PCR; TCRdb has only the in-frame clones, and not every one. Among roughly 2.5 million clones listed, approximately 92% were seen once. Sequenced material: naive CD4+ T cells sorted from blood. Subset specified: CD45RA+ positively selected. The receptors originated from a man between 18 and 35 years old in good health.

CDR3 amino acids: CASSLNPTSGHNEQFF. CDR3 DNA: TGTGCCAGCAGCCTAAACCCGACTAGCGGGCACAATGAGCAGTTCTTC. The chain employs TRBV5-5 and TRBJ2-1; 10 bases map to TRBD2. Germline CDR1 is SGHKS and CDR2 is YYEKEE (reference sequence). This CDR3 is 16 amino acids long. Trimming took 4 bases from V and 5 from J; bases not matched to a gene: 9. The variable domain in full, completed from reference TRBV5-5 and TRBJ2-1, reads DAGVTQSPTHLIKTRGQQVTLRCSPISGHKSVSWYQQVLGQGPQFIFQYYEKEERGRGNFPDRFSARQFPNYSSELNVNALLLGDSALYLCASSLNPTSGHNEQFFGPGTRLTVL.

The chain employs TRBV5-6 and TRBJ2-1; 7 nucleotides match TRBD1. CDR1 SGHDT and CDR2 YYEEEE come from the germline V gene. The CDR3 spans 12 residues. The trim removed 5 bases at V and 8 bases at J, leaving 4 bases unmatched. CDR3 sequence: CASSYQGDEQFF. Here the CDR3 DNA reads TGTGCCAGCAGTTATCAGGGGGATGAGCAGTTCTTC.

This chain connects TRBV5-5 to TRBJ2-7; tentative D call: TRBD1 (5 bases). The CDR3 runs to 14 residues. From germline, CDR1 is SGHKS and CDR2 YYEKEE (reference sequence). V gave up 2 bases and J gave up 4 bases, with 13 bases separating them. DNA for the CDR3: TGTGCCAGCAGCTTCCGGACAAATCTGTACGAGCAGTACTTC. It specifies CASSFRTNLYEQYF.

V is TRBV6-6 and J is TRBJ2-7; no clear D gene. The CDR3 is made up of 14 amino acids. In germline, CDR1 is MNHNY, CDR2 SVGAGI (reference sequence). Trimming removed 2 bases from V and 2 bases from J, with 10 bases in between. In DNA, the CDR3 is TGTGCCAGCAGTTACCAGGACGGGCCCTACGAGCAGTACTTC. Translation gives CASSYQDGPYEQYF.

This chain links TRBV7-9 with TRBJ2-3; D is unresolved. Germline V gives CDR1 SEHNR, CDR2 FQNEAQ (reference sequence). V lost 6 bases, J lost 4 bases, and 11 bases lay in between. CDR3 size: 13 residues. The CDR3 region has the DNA TGTGCCAGCAGTCCGCGGTGGGCAGATACGCAGTATTTT. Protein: CASSPRWADTQYF.

The CDR3 DNA is TGCGCCAGCAGGTGGGGTAAGCCCAACACCGGGGAGCTGTTTTTT. It specifies CASRWGKPNTGELFF. This chain links TRBV23-1 with TRBJ2-2, with no clear D. TRBV23-1 has ORF status, its function being uncertain. The V gene lost 6 bases and the J gene lost 2 bases, with 13 bases spanning the gap. This CDR3 has 15 amino acids.

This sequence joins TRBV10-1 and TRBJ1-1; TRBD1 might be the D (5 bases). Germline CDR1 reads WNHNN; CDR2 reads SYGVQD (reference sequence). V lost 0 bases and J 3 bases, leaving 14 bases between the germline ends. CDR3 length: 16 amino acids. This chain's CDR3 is CASSESGPPGHTEAFF. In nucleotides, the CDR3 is TGCGCCAGCAGTGAGTCAGGCCCTCCGGGGCACACTGAAGCTTTCTTT.

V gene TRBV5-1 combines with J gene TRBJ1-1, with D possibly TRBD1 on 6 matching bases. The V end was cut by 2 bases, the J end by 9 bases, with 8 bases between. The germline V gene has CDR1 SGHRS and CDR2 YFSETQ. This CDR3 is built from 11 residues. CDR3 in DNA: TGCGCCAGCAGCTTACAGGGTAAAGCTTTCTTT. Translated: CASSLQGKAFF.

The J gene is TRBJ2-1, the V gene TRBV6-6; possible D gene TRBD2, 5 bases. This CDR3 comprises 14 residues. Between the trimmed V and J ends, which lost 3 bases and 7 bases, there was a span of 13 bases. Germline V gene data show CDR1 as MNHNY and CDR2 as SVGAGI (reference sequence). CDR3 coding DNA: TGTGCCAGCAGTTATTCCGAGGGCCCTAATGAGCAGTTCTTC. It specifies CASSYSEGPNEQFF.

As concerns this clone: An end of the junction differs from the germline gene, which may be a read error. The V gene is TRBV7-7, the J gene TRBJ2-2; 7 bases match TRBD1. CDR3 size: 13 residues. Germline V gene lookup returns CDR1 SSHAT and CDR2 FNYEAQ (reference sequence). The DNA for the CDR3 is TGTGCTAGCAGCCACAGGGGCACCGGGGAGCTGTTTTTT. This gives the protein CASSHRGTGELFF.

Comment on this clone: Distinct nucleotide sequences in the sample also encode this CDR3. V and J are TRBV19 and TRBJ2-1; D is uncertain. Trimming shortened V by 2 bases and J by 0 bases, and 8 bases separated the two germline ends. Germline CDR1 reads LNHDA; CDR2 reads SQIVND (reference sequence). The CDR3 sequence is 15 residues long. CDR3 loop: CASSILESSYNEQFF. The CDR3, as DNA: TGTGCCAGTAGTATACTGGAAAGCTCCTACAATGAGCAGTTCTTC.

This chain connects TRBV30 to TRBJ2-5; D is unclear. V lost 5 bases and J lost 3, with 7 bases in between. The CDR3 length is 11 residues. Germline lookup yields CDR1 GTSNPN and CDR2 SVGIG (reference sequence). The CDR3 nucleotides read TGTGCCTGGGAGCCGGAAGAGACCCAGTACTTC. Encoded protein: CAWEPEETQYF.

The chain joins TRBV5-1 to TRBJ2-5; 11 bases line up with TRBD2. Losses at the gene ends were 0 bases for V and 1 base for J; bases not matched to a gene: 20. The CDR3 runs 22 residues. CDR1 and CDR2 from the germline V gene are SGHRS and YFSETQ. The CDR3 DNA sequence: TGCGCCAGCAGCTTGGCCGGGGGGCCGGCACTAGCGGGGGCGAGGGGCCAAGAGACCCAGTACTTC. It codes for CASSLAGGPALAGARGQETQYF.

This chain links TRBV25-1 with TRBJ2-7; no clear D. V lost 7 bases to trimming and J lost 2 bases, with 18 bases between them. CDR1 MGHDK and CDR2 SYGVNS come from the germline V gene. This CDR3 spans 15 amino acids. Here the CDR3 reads CASMSEKNTPYEQYF. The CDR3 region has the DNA TGTGCCAGCATGAGTGAGAAGAATACCCCCTACGAGCAGTACTTC.

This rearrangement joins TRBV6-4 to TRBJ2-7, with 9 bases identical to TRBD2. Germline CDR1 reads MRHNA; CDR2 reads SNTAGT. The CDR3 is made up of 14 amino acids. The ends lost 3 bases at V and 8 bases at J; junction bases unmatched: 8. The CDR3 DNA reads TGTGCCAGCAGTGAAGAGGCTAGCGGGACAAAGCAGTACTTC. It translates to CASSEEASGTKQYF.

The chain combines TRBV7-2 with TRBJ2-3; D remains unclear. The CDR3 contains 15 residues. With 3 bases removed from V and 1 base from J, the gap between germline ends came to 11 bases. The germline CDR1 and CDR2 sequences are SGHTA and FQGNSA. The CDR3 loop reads CASSLALLGTDTQYF. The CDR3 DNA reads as TGTGCCAGCAGCTTGGCCCTGCTGGGCACAGATACGCAGTATTTT.

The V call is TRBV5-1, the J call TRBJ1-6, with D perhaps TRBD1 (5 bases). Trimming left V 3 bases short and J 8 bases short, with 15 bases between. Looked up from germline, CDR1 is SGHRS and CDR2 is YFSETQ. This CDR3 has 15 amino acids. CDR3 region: CASSSMGLGDSPLHF. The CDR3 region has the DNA TGCGCCAGCAGCTCGATGGGGCTCGGTGATTCACCCCTCCACTTT.

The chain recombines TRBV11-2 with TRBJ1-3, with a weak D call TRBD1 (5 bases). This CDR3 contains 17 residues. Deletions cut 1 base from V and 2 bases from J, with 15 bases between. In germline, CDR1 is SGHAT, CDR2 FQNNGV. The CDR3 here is CASSLAGTSRPGNTIYF. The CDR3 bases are TGTGCCAGCAGCTTAGCCGGGACCTCCAGACCTGGAAACACCATATATTTT.

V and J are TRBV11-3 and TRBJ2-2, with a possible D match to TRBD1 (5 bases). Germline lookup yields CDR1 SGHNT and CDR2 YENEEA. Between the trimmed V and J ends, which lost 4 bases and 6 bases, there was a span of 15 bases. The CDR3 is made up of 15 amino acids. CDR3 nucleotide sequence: TGTGCCAGCAGCTCCAGATGGGAAGGGGCCGGGGAGCTGTTTTTT. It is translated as CASSSRWEGAGELFF.

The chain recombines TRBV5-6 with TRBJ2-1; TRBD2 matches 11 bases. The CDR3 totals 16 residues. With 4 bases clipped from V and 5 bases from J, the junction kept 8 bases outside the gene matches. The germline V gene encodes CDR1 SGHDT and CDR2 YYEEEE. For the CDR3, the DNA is TGTGCCAGCAGCATATTTAGCGGGAGGGCCGACAATGAGCAGTTCTTC. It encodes CASSIFSGRADNEQFF.

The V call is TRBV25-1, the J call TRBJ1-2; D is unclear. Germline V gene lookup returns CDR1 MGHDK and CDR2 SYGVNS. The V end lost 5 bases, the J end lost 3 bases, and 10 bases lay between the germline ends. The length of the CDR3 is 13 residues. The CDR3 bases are TGTGCCAGCAGTTTAACCCTGCACTATGGCTACACCTTC. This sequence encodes CASSLTLHYGYTF.